This T cell receptor (beta chain) stems from a study of T cells expressing NK-cell markers. For each CDR3 protein, TCRdb gives one entry from its re-call of the 5' RACE reads, without DNA. This sample contains 350,000 to 450,000 distinct CDR3 sequences. CDR1 and CDR2 (germline): KGHSH, LQKENI. This CDR3 has 17 amino acids. The sequenced material came from blood T cells: a sorted CD56 or NKG2C T cell subset, CD4+ or CD8+ T cells, or bulk PBMC T cells (not recorded which). This chain connects TRBV18 to TRBJ1-2. The receptor was isolated from a man aged 18-69 years in good health. This chain's CDR3 is CASSPDGVRQTNYGYTF.